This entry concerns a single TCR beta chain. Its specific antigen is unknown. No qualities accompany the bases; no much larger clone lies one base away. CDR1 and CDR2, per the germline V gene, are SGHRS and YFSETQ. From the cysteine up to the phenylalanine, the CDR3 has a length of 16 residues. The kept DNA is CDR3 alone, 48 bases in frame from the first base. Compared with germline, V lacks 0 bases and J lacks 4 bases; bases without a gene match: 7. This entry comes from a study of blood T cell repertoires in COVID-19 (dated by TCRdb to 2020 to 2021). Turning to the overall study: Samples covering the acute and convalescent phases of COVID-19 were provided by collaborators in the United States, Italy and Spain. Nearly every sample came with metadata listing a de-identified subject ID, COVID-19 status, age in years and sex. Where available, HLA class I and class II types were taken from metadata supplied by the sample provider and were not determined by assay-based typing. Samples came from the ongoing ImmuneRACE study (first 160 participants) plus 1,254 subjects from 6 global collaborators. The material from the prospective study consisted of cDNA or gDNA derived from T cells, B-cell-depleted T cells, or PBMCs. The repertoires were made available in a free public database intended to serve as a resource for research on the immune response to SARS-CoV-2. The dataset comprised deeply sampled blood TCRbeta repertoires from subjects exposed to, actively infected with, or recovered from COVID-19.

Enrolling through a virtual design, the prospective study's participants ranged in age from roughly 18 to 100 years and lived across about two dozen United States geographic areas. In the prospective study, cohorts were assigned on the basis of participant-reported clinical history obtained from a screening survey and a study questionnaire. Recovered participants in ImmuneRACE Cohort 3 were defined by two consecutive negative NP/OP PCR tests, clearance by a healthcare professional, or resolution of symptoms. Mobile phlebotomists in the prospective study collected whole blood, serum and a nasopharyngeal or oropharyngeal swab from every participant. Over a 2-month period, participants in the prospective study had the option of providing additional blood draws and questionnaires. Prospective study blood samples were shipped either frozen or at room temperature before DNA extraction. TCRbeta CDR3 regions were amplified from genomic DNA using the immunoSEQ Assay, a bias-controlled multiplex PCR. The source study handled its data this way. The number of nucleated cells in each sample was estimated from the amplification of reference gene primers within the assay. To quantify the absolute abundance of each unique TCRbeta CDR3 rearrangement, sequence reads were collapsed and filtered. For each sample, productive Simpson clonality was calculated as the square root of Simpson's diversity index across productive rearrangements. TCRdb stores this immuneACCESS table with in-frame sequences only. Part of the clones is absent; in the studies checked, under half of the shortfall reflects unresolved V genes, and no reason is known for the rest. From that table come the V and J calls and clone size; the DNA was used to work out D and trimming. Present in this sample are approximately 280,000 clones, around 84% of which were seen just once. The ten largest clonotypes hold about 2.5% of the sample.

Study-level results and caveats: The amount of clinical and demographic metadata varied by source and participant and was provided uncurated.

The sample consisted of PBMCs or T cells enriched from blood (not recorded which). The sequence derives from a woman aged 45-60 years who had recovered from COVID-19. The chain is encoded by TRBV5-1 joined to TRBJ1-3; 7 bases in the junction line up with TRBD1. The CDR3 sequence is CASSLGGGGKGNTIYF. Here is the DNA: TGCGCCAGCAGCTTGGGTGGAGGGGGCAAAGGAAACACCATATATTTT. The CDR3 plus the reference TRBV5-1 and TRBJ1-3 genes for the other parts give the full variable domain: KAGVTQTPRYLIKTRGQQVTLSCSPISGHRSVSWYQQTPGQGLQFLFEYFSETQRNKGNFPGRFSGRQFSNSRSEMNVSTLELGDSALYLCASSLGGGGKGNTIYFGEGSWLTVV.